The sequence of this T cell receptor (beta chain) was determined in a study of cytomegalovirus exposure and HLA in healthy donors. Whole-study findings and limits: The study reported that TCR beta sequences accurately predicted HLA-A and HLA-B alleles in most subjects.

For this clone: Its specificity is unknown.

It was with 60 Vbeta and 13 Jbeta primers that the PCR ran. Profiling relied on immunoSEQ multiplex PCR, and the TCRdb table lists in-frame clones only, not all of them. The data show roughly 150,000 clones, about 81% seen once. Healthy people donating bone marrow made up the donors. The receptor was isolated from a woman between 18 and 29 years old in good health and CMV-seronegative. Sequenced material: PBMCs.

In nucleotides, the CDR3 is TGTGCCAGCAGCTTGGCGGCGGGAGGGACCTCCTACGAGCAGTACTTC. It codes for CASSLAAGGTSYEQYF. The genes are TRBV5-4 and TRBJ2-7; TRBD2 agrees at 9 bases. Germline CDR1 reads SGHNT; CDR2 reads YYREEE (reference sequence). This CDR3 has 16 residues. Losses at the gene ends were 0 bases for V and 0 bases for J; bases not matched to a gene: 4.